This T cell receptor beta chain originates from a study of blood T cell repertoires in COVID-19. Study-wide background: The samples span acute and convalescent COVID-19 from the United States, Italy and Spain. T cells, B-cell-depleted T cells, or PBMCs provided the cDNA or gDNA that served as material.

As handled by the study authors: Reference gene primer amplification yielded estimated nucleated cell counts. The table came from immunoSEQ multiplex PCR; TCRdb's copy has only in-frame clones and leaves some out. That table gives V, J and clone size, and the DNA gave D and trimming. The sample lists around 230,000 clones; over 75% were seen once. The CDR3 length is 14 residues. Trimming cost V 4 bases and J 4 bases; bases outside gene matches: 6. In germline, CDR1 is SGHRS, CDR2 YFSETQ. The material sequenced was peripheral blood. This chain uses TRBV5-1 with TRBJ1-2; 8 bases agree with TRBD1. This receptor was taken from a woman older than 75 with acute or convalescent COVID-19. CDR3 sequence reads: CASSQGQGGYGYTF. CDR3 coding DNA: TGCGCCAGCAGCCAAGGACAGGGAGGCTATGGCTACACCTTC. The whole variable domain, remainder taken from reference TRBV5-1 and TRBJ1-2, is KAGVTQTPRYLIKTRGQQVTLSCSPISGHRSVSWYQQTPGQGLQFLFEYFSETQRNKGNFPGRFSGRQFSNSRSEMNVSTLELGDSALYLCASSQGQGGYGYTFGSGTRLTVV.